Presented here are 13 T cell receptor beta chains from one specimen sequenced in a study of shared clonotypes between healthy human individuals. This table comes from immunoSEQ multiplex PCR, and its TCRdb copy is limited to in-frame clones, with some not included. The profile shows approximately 1,500,000 clones, 98% of them singletons. The sequenced sample was naive CD4+ T cells sorted from blood. The subset: CD45RA+ positively selected. The receptors shown here come from a man aged 25 to 40 in good health.

The chain links TRBV27 to TRBJ2-1, with 12 bases aligning to TRBD2. Per the germline V gene, CDR1 is MNHEY and CDR2 is SMNVEV (reference sequence). Unmatched junction bases numbered 10, after V lost 4 bases and J lost 9 bases. The CDR3 covers 16 residues. CDR3 residues: CASSSEGLAGIREQFF. The CDR3 coding sequence is TGTGCCAGCAGTTCCGAAGGACTAGCGGGAATTCGTGAGCAGTTCTTC.

The chain couples TRBV11-2 to TRBJ2-3; 8 bases align to TRBD2. CDR1 SGHAT and CDR2 FQNNGV come from the germline V gene. The CDR3 runs 15 residues. V lost 5 bases, J lost 0 bases, and 4 bases stayed unmatched. The CDR3 protein is CASSIQRGSTDTQYF. DNA for the CDR3: TGTGCCAGCAGCATCCAGCGGGGGAGCACAGATACGCAGTATTTT.

The chain uses TRBV11-2 and TRBJ2-1, with D perhaps given as TRBD1 or TRBD2 (5 bases each). The CDR3 covers 13 residues. Looked up from germline, CDR1 is SGHAT and CDR2 is FQNNGV. V lost 1 base to trimming and J lost 6 bases, with 7 bases between them. CDR3 amino acids: CASSLVGPNEQFF. CDR3 sequence (DNA): TGTGCCAGCAGCTTAGTGGGACCCAATGAGCAGTTCTTC.

Notes on this clone: The sample carries other DNA sequences with the same CDR3. This chain uses TRBV28 with TRBJ2-7, with TRBD1 identical over 8 bases. CDR3 size: 14 residues. Germline V gives CDR1 MDHEN, CDR2 SYDVKM. V dropped 1 base and J dropped 3; count of bases not matched to a gene: 2. The CDR3 sequence: CASSLSGGSYEQYF. CDR3 sequence (DNA): TGTGCCAGCAGTTTATCAGGGGGCAGCTACGAGCAGTACTTC.

The gene calls are TRBV28 and TRBJ1-1; D unresolved. V lost 8 bases to trimming and J lost 1 base, with 11 bases between them. Germline loops: CDR1 MDHEN, CDR2 SYDVKM. CDR3 length: 13 residues. CDR3 bases: TGTGCCAGCTGGGAGGGCTGGAACACTGAAGCTTTCTTT. Translating gives CASWEGWNTEAFF.

This chain links TRBV6-6 with TRBJ1-1; 7 bases match TRBD1. Germline trimming cut 1 base from V and 1 base from J; bases unmatched to any gene: 3. Germline V lookup: CDR1 MNHNY, CDR2 SVGAGI (reference sequence). This CDR3 has 15 residues. CDR3 sequence (DNA): TGTGCCAGCAGTTACTTGGACAGGCCGAACACTGAAGCTTTCTTT. Translating gives CASSYLDRPNTEAFF.

V is TRBV7-6 and J is TRBJ2-7, with 9 bases matching TRBD2. The ends lost 2 bases at V and 2 bases at J; junction bases unmatched: 10. Germline assignment: CDR1 SGHVS and CDR2 FNYEAQ. The CDR3 is made up of 17 amino acids. CDR3 residues: CASSLLAGGPGPYEQYF. The CDR3 coding sequence is TGTGCCAGCAGCTTACTCGCGGGAGGGCCGGGACCCTACGAGCAGTACTTC.

With respect to this clone: Other DNA sequences within the sample encode an identical CDR3. The chain carries TRBV28 and TRBJ1-1; unclear D gene. Germline V gene lookup returns CDR1 MDHEN and CDR2 SYDVKM. V lost 2 bases and J 6 bases, leaving 4 bases between the germline ends. CDR3 length: 11 residues. The CDR3 DNA reads TGTGCCAGCAGTTTAGGCTCTGAAGCTTTCTTT. Its translation: CASSLGSEAFF.

The chain employs TRBV5-1 and TRBJ2-7; TRBD1 aligns across 9 bases. After removal of 4 bases from V and 0 bases from J, the junction contained 5 bases not matched to a gene. Germline CDR1 is SGHRS and CDR2 is YFSETQ. CDR3 length equals 15 residues. The CDR3 region is CASSKTGGSSYEQYF. CDR3 in DNA: TGCGCCAGCAGCAAGACAGGGGGAAGCTCCTACGAGCAGTACTTC.

This clone was observed a single time. This chain links TRBV6-6 with TRBJ2-3; tentatively, D is TRBD2 (6 bases). CDR1 and CDR2 from the germline V gene are MNHNY and SVGAGI (reference sequence). The CDR3 length is 15 residues. Trimming stripped 2 bases from V and 1 base from J, with 10 bases between. CDR3 nucleotide sequence: TGTGCCAGCAGTTACCCGGGACTTGGCACAGATACGCAGTATTTT. It encodes CASSYPGLGTDTQYF.

This chain links TRBV18 with TRBJ2-7; weak D call: TRBD1 (6 bases). CDR3 length equals 12 residues. Germline-derived CDR1 and CDR2 are KGHSH and LQKENI. Deletions cut 4 bases from V and 5 bases from J, with 9 bases between. Here the CDR3 DNA reads TGTGCCAGCTCACTCCGACAGGACGAGCAGTACTTC. Its translation: CASSLRQDEQYF.

V gene TRBV5-1 combines with J gene TRBJ2-1; 7 nucleotides line up with TRBD2. The CDR3 spans 14 residues. Unmatched junction bases numbered 6, after V lost 5 bases and J lost 4 bases. Germline V gene data show CDR1 as SGHRS and CDR2 as YFSETQ. The CDR3 protein is CASSLTLAYNEQFF. The CDR3 DNA follows: TGCGCCAGCAGTCTTACACTAGCGTACAATGAGCAGTTCTTC.

Concerning this clone: The same CDR3 can be traced to other DNA sequences in this sample. The rearrangement joins TRBV28 to TRBJ2-7; 7 bases line up with TRBD1. The CDR3 has 15 amino acids. Germline V gene lookup returns CDR1 MDHEN and CDR2 SYDVKM. V was pared by 6 bases and J by 0 bases, with 8 bases of the junction left unmatched. CDR3 DNA: TGTGCCAGCAGCTCCGGGACAGTGAGCTCCTACGAGCAGTACTTC. Its protein product is CASSSGTVSSYEQYF.